These T cell receptor beta chains were read from a single sample in a study of blood T cell repertoires in COVID-19. TCRdb's copy holds only in-frame clones and misses some; the assay was immunoSEQ multiplex PCR. Of 200,000 to 300,000 clones listed, about four fifths are singletons. The specimen was peripheral blood. The receptors originated from a man aged 25 to 40 who had recovered from COVID-19. CDR3s include the opening cysteine and the closing phenylalanine or tryptophan. D genes are given only for firm matches. Clone size, where shown, is once, few, many, or a class for clones that have expanded.

>TRBJ1-3|-|TRBV10-1|-
TGCGCCAGCAGTGCCGGGAATGGAAACACCATATATTTT
CASSAGNGNTIYF
>TRBJ1-1|-|TRBV2|-
TGTGCCAGCAGTGGAGGCAGGGGTTCGATGAGTACTGAAGCTTTCTTT
CASSGGRGSMSTEAFF
>TRBJ1-3|once|TRBV3-1/TRBV3-2|-
TGTGCCAGCAGCCGGATGGGGGCAGACTCTGGAAACACCATATATTTT
CASSRMGADSGNTIYF
>TRBJ1-2|-|TRBV5-4|-
TGTGCCAGCAGCTTGGATACGGGGGGCACAAACTATGGCTACACCTTC
CASSLDTGGTNYGYTF
>TRBJ1-1|-|TRBV12-5|-
TGTGCTAGTGGTGCCGGGACACCGAACACTGAAGCTTTCTTT
CASGAGTPNTEAFF
>TRBJ2-5|-|TRBV5-4|-
TGTGCCAGCAGCCGGTGGGTTCCAGGCCAAGAGACCCAGTACTTC
CASSRWVPGQETQYF
>TRBJ2-1|-|TRBV7-2|TRBD2
TGTGCCAGCAGGACGGCCAGCGGGGGTCCCTACAATGAGCAGTTCTTC
CASRTASGGPYNEQFF
>TRBJ2-2|-|TRBV24-1|TRBD2
TGTGCCACCAGTGACCCCGGACTAGCGGGGACCGGGGAGCTGTTTTTT
CATSDPGLAGTGELFF
>TRBJ2-7|few|TRBV12-3/TRBV12-4|TRBD1
TGTGCCAGCACCCTCATGCCAGGGGGAGAGCAGTACTTC
CASTLMPGGEQYF
>TRBJ2-2|-|TRBV5-1|-
TGCGCCAGCAAACCCGAGGCGAACACCGGGGAGCTGTTTTTT
CASKPEANTGELFF
>TRBJ2-5|-|TRBV10-2|-
TGCGCCAGCAGTGACTCCGGCGGACTGGACCTCCGAGGGTACTTC
CASSDSGGLDLRGYF
>TRBJ1-6|-|TRBV19|TRBD1
TGTGCCAGTAGTATCGGACAGGGAATCTCACCCCTCCACTTT
CASSIGQGISPLHF
>TRBJ2-1|-|TRBV2|TRBD1
TGTGCCAGCCAAGCCGGGACAGCCGACTACAATGAGCAGTTCTTC
CASQAGTADYNEQFF
>TRBJ2-3|-|TRBV7-9|-
TGTGCCAGTTACTCTCCAGATACGCAGTATTTT
CASYSPDTQYF
>TRBJ1-2|-|TRBV28|-
TGTGCCAGCAGAGAAACAGGGAAATGGATCTTC
CASRETGKWIF
>TRBJ1-1|-|TRBV24-1|-
TGTGCCACCACTCCCGGGGATAGGGACACTGAAGCTTTCTTT
CATTPGDRDTEAFF
>TRBJ2-5|few|TRBV2|TRBD2
TGTGCCAGCAGTCTGACTAGCGGGGGGCCCCAAGAGACCCAGTACTTC
CASSLTSGGPQETQYF
>TRBJ1-2|-|TRBV19|TRBD1
TGTGCCAGTAGTATACCATACAACAGGGGCGCGGGCTACACCTTC
CASSIPYNRGAGYTF
>TRBJ1-4|few|TRBV5-1|-
TGCGCAAACCACCGGGACAACCAGGACCAAAAACTGTTTTTT
CANHRDNQDQKLFF
>TRBJ2-2|-|TRBV2|TRBD2
TGTGCCAGCAGTCGAGCGGGGGGGCACACCGGGGAGCTGTTTTTT
CASSRAGGHTGELFF
>TRBJ1-1|-|TRBV6-5|-
TGTGCCAGCAGTTCGCAGGGCATAATATCCGAAGCTTTCTTT
CASSSQGIISEAFF
>TRBJ2-2|-|TRBV7-3|TRBD2
TGTGCCAGCAGCCCGAGCGGGGGGCGCGGCGGGGAGCTGTTTTTT
CASSPSGGRGGELFF
>TRBJ2-5|-|TRBV7-6|-
TGTGCCAGCAGCCCCCAGGACAGAAAAGAGACCCAGTACTTC
CASSPQDRKETQYF
>TRBJ1-4|-|TRBV15|-
TGTGCCACCAGCAGTAATCGGGGGTCTGGAGAAAAACTGTTTTTT
CATSSNRGSGEKLFF